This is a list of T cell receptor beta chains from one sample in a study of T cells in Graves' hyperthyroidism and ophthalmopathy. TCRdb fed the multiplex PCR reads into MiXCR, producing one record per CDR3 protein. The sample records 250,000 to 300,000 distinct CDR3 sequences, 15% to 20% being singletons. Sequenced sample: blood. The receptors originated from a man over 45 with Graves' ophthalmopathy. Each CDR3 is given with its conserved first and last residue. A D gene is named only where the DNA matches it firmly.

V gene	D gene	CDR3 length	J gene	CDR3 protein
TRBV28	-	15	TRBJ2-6	CASSFRTSGANVLTF
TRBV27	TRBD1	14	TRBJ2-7	CASSSRAGGYEQYF
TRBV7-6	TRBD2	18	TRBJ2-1	CASSLGRRREGPYNEQFF
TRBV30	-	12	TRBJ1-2	CACRQSNYGYTF
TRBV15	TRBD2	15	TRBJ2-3	CATSREAGGPDTQYF
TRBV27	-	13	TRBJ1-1	CASSLGTFTEAFF
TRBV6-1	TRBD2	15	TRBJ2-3	CASSASGGSTDTQYF
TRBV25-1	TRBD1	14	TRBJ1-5	CASSEWGQAQPQHF
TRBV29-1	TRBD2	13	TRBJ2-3	CSATSGSGDTQYF
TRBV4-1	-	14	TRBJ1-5	CASSPTRGNQPQHF
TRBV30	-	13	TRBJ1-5	CAWRGFSNQPQHF
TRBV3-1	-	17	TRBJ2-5	CASSPLGKGRSLETQYF
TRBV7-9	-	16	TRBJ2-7	CASSLDPLLNSYEQYF
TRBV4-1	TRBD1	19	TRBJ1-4	CASSQVGQGPSGRHEKLFF
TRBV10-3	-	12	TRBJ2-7	CAIKGGEYEQYF
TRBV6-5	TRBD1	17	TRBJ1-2	CASSYSRTGGSIDGYTF
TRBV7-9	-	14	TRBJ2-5	CASSSGSFKETQYF
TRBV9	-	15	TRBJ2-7	CASSVDPALSYEQYF
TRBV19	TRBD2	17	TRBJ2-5	CASSIASGQNVQETQYF
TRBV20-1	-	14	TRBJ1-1	CSAREGPPNTEAFF
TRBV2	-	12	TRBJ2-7	CASRDGNYEQYF
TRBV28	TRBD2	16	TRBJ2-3	CASSRGLADSTDTQYF
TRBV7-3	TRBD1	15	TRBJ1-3	CASSPQQGPGNTIYF
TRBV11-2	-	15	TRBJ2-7	CASSLEGGLPYEQYF
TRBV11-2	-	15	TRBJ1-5	CASSLEGSGFQPQHF
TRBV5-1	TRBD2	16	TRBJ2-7	CASSPRLAGETYEQYF
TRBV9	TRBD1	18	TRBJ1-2	CASSAQRGQGPTNYGYTF
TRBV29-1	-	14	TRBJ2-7	CSVEEGGGSYEQYF
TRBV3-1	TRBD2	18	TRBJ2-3	CASSQDPRTSGSADTQYF
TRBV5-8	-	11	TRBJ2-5	CASSPGTLQYF